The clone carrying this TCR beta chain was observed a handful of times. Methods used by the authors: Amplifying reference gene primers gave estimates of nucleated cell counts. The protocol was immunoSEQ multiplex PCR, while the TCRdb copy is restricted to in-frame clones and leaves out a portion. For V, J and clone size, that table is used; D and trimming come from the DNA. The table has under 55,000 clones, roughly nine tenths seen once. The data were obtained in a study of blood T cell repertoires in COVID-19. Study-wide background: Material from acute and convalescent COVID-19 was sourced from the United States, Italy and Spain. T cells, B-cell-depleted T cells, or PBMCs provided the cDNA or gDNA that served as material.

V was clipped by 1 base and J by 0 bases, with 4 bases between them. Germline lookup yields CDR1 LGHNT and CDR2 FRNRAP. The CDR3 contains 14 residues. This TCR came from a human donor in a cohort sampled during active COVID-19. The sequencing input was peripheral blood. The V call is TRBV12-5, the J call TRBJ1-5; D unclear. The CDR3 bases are TGTGCTAGTGGTTTGGCGGGTAGCAATCAGCCCCAGCATTTT. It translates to CASGLAGSNQPQHF.